The 14 T cell receptor beta chains in this list originate from one sample, sequenced in a study of blood T cell repertoires in COVID-19. Measured with immunoSEQ multiplex PCR; TCRdb has only the in-frame clones, and not every one. The repertoire holds 200,000 to 250,000 clones, almost 85% seen once, with about 2.5% in the top ten. The specimen sequenced was peripheral blood. The receptors were sampled from an older woman with COVID-19, enrolled during active disease.

The chain is built from TRBV28 and TRBJ1-4; TRBD1 matches at 10 bases. The CDR3 contains 14 residues. The J segment lost 7 bases and the V segment lost 10 bases, leaving 9 bases of the junction unmatched. CDR1 MDHEN and CDR2 SYDVKM come from the germline V gene. The DNA of the CDR3 is TGTGCCATCCTTAGACAGGGGGCTAGTGAAAAACTGTTTTTT. Its protein product is CAILRQGASEKLFF.

The rearrangement joins TRBV6-5 to TRBJ2-1; maybe TRBD2 (5 bases). This CDR3 contains 13 residues. V dropped 5 bases and J dropped 8 bases, with 13 bases sitting between them. CDR1 MNHEY and CDR2 SVGAGI come from the germline V gene. The CDR3: CASSQRSPHEQFF. CDR3 DNA sequence: TGTGCCAGCAGTCAGCGGAGCCCGCATGAGCAGTTCTTC.

The chain couples TRBV29-1 to TRBJ1-1; possible D gene TRBD1, 5 bases. Germline V gene data show CDR1 as SQVTM and CDR2 as ANQGSEA. The CDR3 is made up of 15 amino acids. Trimming pared 4 bases from V and 0 bases from J, leaving 15 bases between. CDR3 loop: CSVVYGADMNTEAFF. The CDR3 DNA reads as TGCAGCGTTGTCTACGGTGCGGACATGAACACTGAAGCTTTCTTT.

This clone was seen only once. The chain links TRBV19 to TRBJ1-5, with 9 bases identical to TRBD1. Trimming cost V 3 bases and J 5 bases; bases outside gene matches: 5. CDR1 and CDR2 (germline): LNHDA, SQIVND (reference sequence). The CDR3 spans 15 residues. CDR3 sequence: CASSMGGQGYQPQHF. The CDR3, as DNA: TGTGCCAGTAGTATGGGGGGACAGGGCTATCAGCCCCAGCATTTT.

This rearrangement joins TRBV11-2 to TRBJ2-1, with TRBD2 matching over 9 bases. The length of the CDR3 is 19 residues. Germline trimming cut 4 bases from V and 5 bases from J; bases unmatched to any gene: 18. In germline, CDR1 is SGHAT, CDR2 FQNNGV. As DNA, the CDR3 is TGTGCCAGCAGCTCCCCTCCTGGGCTAGCGGGGCTACCGGACAATGAGCAGTTCTTC. This codes for CASSSPPGLAGLPDNEQFF.

CDR3 bases: TGTGCCAGCAGTCGCCTGGAAAACAGGGGTGGGCAAGAGACCCAGTACTTC. It specifies CASSRLENRGGQETQYF. This sequence joins TRBV6-2 or TRBV6-3 and TRBJ2-5; TRBD1 agrees at 7 bases. V dropped 5 bases and J dropped 2; count of bases not matched to a gene: 14. This CDR3 spans 17 amino acids. Looked up from germline, CDR1 is MNHEY and CDR2 is SVGEGT.

This chain connects TRBV9 to TRBJ2-3; 9 nucleotides agree with TRBD2. The CDR3 runs 17 residues. Germline V gene data show CDR1 as SGDLS and CDR2 as YYNGEE. V lost 4 bases and J lost 2; bases outside the gene matches: 11. The CDR3 DNA reads as TGTGCCAGCAGCCCTTGGGATAGCGGGGGAGCCACAGATACGCAGTATTTT. It codes for CASSPWDSGGATDTQYF.

The rearrangement joins TRBV27 to TRBJ1-2; D perhaps matches TRBD1 (6 bases). This CDR3 is built from 12 residues. Trimming pared 5 bases from V and 8 bases from J, leaving 12 bases between. Germline CDR1 MNHEY, CDR2 SMNVEV (reference sequence). In nucleotides, the CDR3 is TGTGCCAGCAGTCCGGGGGGCGCCGGCTACACCTTC. This codes for CASSPGGAGYTF.

Only one count was recorded for this clone. The J gene is TRBJ2-7, the V gene TRBV12-5; D remains unclear. Germline values: CDR1 LGHNT, CDR2 FRNRAP. V dropped 6 bases and J dropped 4 bases, with 7 bases sitting between them. The CDR3 totals 11 residues. CDR3 nucleotide sequence: TGTGCTAGTGGGAGTCGGTACGAGCAGTACTTC. Translation: CASGSRYEQYF.

Only one count was recorded for this clone. This chain uses TRBV27 with TRBJ1-1, with 9 bases lining up with TRBD1. Trimming at V came to 5 bases and at J to 4 bases, leaving 8 bases not matched to a gene. From germline, CDR1 is MNHEY and CDR2 SMNVEV (reference sequence). The CDR3 spans 15 residues. The CDR3 is CASSPGQGLVTEAFF. In nucleotides, the CDR3 is TGTGCCAGCAGTCCCGGACAGGGGTTGGTCACTGAAGCTTTCTTT.

This sequence joins TRBV7-9 and TRBJ1-2; 7 bases fit TRBD1. This CDR3 region has 13 residues. V dropped 4 bases and J dropped 8; count of bases not matched to a gene: 7. CDR1 and CDR2 from the germline V gene are SEHNR and FQNEAQ (reference sequence). CDR3 sequence (DNA): TGTGCCAGCAGCTCCGGACAGGAACGGGGCTACACCTTC. The encoded protein is CASSSGQERGYTF.

The V gene is TRBV18, the J gene TRBJ2-3; no clear D gene. Germline CDR1 and CDR2: KGHSH and LQKENI. The CDR3 sequence is 15 residues long. The ends were cut back, 0 bases at V and 2 bases at J, with 9 bases in the middle. CDR3 loop: CASSPPERFTDTQYF. In DNA form, the CDR3 reads TGTGCCAGCTCACCACCGGAGAGGTTCACAGATACGCAGTATTTT. Full variable domain (missing parts from reference TRBV18 and TRBJ2-3): NAGVMQNPRHLVRRRGQEARLRCSPMKGHSHVYWYRQLPEEGLKFMVYLQKENIIDESGMPKERFSAEFPKEGPSILRIQQVVRGDSAAYFCASSPPERFTDTQYFGPGTRLTVL.

This sequence joins TRBV3-1 (or the pseudogene TRBV3-2) and TRBJ2-7; 15 nucleotides line up with TRBD2. Germline V gene lookup returns CDR1 LGHDT and CDR2 YNNKEL (reference sequence). CDR3 length: 17 residues. The trim removed 6 bases at V and 2 bases at J, leaving 8 bases unmatched. DNA of the CDR3: TGTGCCAGCAGTATTTGGACTAGCGGGAGGGCCCCCTACGAGCAGTACTTC. Translated, it gives CASSIWTSGRAPYEQYF.

This chain's CDR3 is CASSSSGEMWGYTF. CDR3 DNA sequence: TGTGCCAGCAGCTCCTCCGGGGAGATGTGGGGCTACACCTTC. J is TRBJ1-2 and V is TRBV7-2; D ambiguous. Germline V gene data show CDR1 as SGHTA and CDR2 as FQGNSA. V lost 4 bases, J lost 8 bases, and 17 bases lay in between. The length of the CDR3 is 14 residues.